One T cell receptor (beta chain) is described in this entry. Its target is unknown. The data are from a study of CXCR3-negative and CXCR3-positive naive CD8 T cells. Study details: Every library held about 1.5 +/- 0.3 million TRB reads, and the total came to around 150 million.

Carrying UMI labels, the TRB cDNA libraries were prepared through 5' RACE. TCRdb re-called the 5' RACE reads and shows each CDR3 protein once, DNA omitted. The sample has approximately 60,000 distinct CDR3 sequences, and its top ten clones hold less than 25%. Germline V gives CDR1 DFQATT, CDR2 SNEGSKA (reference sequence). The CDR3 has 15 residues. Study-level findings and limits: Most assays used freshly isolated PBMCs, as cryopreservation partially reduced CXCR3.

Sequencing input: memory CD8+ T cells from blood. This receptor was obtained from a human donor in good health. Some clones in this sample may be carry-over from other donors' samples. The chain joins TRBV20-1 to TRBJ1-6; lacking DNA, the TRBD1 call made by TCRdb goes unchecked. CDR3 amino acids: CSARDPDRTNSPLHF.